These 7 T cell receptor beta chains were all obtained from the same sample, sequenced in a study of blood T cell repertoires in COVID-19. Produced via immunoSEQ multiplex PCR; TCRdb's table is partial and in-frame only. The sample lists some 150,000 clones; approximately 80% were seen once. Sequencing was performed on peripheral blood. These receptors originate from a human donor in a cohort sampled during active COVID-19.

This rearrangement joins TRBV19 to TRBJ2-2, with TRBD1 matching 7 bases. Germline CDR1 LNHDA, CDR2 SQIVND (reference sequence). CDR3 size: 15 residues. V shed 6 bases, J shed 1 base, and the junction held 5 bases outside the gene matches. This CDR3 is CASRTGTGNTGELFF. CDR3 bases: TGTGCCAGTAGGACAGGGACCGGGAACACCGGGGAGCTGTTTTTT. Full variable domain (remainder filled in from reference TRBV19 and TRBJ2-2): DGGITQSPKYLFRKEGQNVTLSCEQNLNHDAMYWYRQDPGQGLRLIYYSQIVNDFQKGDIAEGYSVSREKKESFPLTVTSAQKNPTAFYLCASRTGTGNTGELFFGEGSRLTVL.

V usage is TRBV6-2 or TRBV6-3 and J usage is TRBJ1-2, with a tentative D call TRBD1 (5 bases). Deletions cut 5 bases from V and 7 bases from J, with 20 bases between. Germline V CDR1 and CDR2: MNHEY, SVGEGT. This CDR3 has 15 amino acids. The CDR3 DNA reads TGTGCCAGCAGTGCCTCGGACAAAGGGGTCGTTGGCTACACCTTC. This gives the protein CASSASDKGVVGYTF.

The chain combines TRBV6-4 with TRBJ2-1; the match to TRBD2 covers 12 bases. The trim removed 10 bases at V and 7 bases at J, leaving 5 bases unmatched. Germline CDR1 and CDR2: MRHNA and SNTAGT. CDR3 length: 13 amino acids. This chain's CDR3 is CAKLAGGRNEQFF. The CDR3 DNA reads TGTGCCAAGCTAGCGGGGGGGCGGAATGAGCAGTTCTTC.

DNA for the CDR3: TGCGCCAGCAGCTTGGAAGGAGCCACTGAAGCTTTCTTT. It codes for CASSLEGATEAFF. The chain is built from TRBV5-1 and TRBJ1-1; no reliable D call. Germline CDR1 and CDR2: SGHRS and YFSETQ. Trimming removed 0 bases at V and 4 bases at J, with 7 bases between. The CDR3 is 13 residues long.

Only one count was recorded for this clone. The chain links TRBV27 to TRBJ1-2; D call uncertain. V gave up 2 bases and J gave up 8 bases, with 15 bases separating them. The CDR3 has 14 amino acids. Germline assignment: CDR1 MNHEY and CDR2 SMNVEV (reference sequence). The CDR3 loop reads CASSLGRALGGYTF. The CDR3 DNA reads TGTGCCAGCAGTTTAGGGCGGGCGCTGGGGGGCTACACCTTC.

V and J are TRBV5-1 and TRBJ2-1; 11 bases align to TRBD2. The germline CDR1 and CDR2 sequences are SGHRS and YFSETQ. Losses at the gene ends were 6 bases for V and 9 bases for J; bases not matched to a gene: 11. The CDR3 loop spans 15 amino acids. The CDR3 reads CASTPLAGGHGEQFF. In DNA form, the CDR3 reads TGCGCCAGCACCCCTTTAGCGGGGGGGCACGGTGAGCAGTTCTTC.

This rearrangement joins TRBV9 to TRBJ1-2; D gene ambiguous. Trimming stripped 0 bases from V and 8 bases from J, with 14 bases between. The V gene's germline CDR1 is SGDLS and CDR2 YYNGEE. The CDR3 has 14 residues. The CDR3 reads CASSVDGGPQGYTF. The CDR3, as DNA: TGTGCCAGCAGCGTAGATGGAGGGCCCCAAGGCTACACCTTC.